This TCR beta chain appears in the sequencing data of a study of identical twins. Points from the study as a whole: Interpretation of the results relied on cross-sectional statistical analysis and not on following the same donors. Analyses of zero insertions could be partly confounded by invariant MAIT and iNKT cells.

Template switching introduced a universal primer site, and the cDNA bore unique molecular identifiers. TCRdb passed the 5' RACE reads through MiXCR, listing each CDR3 protein once. The sample lists approximately 530,000 distinct CDR3 sequences, more than 20% occurring once. In regard to this clonotype: No antigen is known for it.

The germline V gene encodes CDR1 SGHVS and CDR2 FNYEAQ. The germline V and J ends were trimmed by 5 bases and 3 bases, with 17 bases remaining between them. The CDR3 runs to 16 residues. The same sample was also studied in work on yellow fever vaccine responses in identical twins. Per that study: On the reported evidence, twins' vaccine T cell responses seemed partly convergent and partly personalized.

The sample consisted of CD4+ T cells sorted from blood. The receptor was isolated from a woman aged 18 to 35 in good health. The chain combines TRBV7-6 with TRBJ2-1; D call uncertain. CDR3 loop: CASSTRPALFYNEQFF. The CDR3 nucleotides read TGTGCCAGCAGCACGAGACCCGCGCTATTCTACAATGAGCAGTTCTTC.